This TCR beta chain stems from a study of CXCR3-negative and CXCR3-positive naive CD8 T cells (dated 2019 in TCRdb). Background on the whole study: About 135 million TRB reads were obtained in total, roughly 1.5 +/- 0.3 million reads per library. Diversity and physicochemical repertoire analyses were performed on about ten donors pooled from two independent experiments. Naive subsets from about 5 donors and memory cells from 3 donors were included in the TRBV-TRBJ cluster analysis. Broad study findings and their caveats: Naive CXCR3-negative and CXCR3-positive cells from the same donor showed similar TRBV-TRBJ usage, whereas memory cells showed distinct patterns. Repertoire diversity was comparably high in both naive subsets but much lower in memory CD8+ T cells. CXCR3 expression partially decreased after cryopreservation, so most assays used freshly isolated PBMCs. Compared with CXCR3-negative naive cells, CXCR3-positive naive cells had TRB CDR3s with higher hydrophobicity (lower Kidera factor 4), lower energy, and higher strength and volume indices. Because surface CD5, which is linked to self-reactivity in mice, was comparable between the naive subsets, TCR interaction strength was also inferred from TRB CDR3 physicochemical properties.

Sequenced on a NextSeq 550. The Human TCR Profiling Kit (MiLaboratory) was used to make UMI-labeled 5' RACE TRB cDNA libraries. The full amount of extracted RNA was used for cDNA synthesis, and the full amount of resulting cDNA was used for PCR amplification. Libraries were prepared in parallel with an identical number of PCR cycles. In the authors' own workflow: MIGEC and MiXCR extracted about 50,000 +/- 10,000 unique UMI-labeled TRB cDNA molecules per library, requiring at least two reads per UMI. On average, roughly 40,000 +/- 10,000 functional in-frame TRB CDR3 nucleotide clonotypes lacking stop codons were found per library. After downsampling to 5000 UMI-labeled TRB molecules per sample, diversity metrics such as normalized Shannon-Wiener and Chao1 were calculated in VDJtools. Clonotype-size-weighted physicochemical properties of the central five CDR3 residues (interaction energy, strength, volume and Kidera factor 4) were computed in VDJtools. The reads went through TCRdb reprocessing, and each CDR3 protein sequence gets one entry with no DNA. The V and J calls come from TCRdb's annotation, not from the publication. The table held for this sample gives 100,000 to 150,000 distinct CDR3 sequences. The ten largest clones add up to approximately 0.3% of the sample.

The CDR3 runs 17 residues from the cysteine to the phenylalanine. No DNA has been recorded. CDR1 and CDR2 were assigned from the germline V gene as MNHEY and SVGEGT. Points on this clonotype: The antigen this receptor binds is unknown.

Each CD8+ T cell subset was flow-sorted in triplicate, and 300,000 or so cells per subset were placed directly into RLT lysis buffer. To exclude memory contaminants, naive CD8+ T cells were stringently defined as CD45RO-CCR7+CD27+CD95-. Peripheral blood mononuclear cells were isolated from buffy coats by standard density gradient centrifugation. A FACSAria III was used to flow-sort naive CXCR3-negative and CXCR3-positive CD8+ T cells. An RNeasy Mini Kit was used to extract total RNA from the sorted cells. This clonotype was obtained from a human donor in good health. Some clones in this sample may be carry-over from other donors' samples. Recombination connected TRBV6-2 or TRBV6-3 to TRBJ2-7; TCRdb selects TRBD1, and the lack of DNA leaves this call unchecked. Sequenced input: naive CXCR3- CD8+ T cells from blood. The meaning of the sample's cell subset or site label: CD45RO-CCR7+CD27+CD95- naive CD8+ T cells lacking CXCR3 (TNR3-). The CDR3 region has the sequence CASSYSSTGTGSYEQYF.